The rows below give T cell receptor beta chains drawn from one sample of a study of sequential checkpoint blockade in melanoma. Clones were read by immunoSEQ multiplex PCR, and TCRdb kept only the in-frame ones, dropping some. The repertoire holds approximately 2,700 clones, with approximately 17% as singletons. The sequencing here drew on tumor tissue (inferred from file names), taken from a patient given nivolumab and ipilimumab in sequence. Every receptor here comes from a human donor with melanoma. The conserved cysteine and the conserved F or W are not part of the CDR3 here. Fields, in order: V gene, CDR3 protein.

TRBV29-1	SVDEGNREQY
TRBV25-1	ASRGQGNQPQH